This T cell receptor (beta chain) originates from a study of CD8+ T cells in alopecia areata. Isolated RNA was reverse transcribed into cDNA used as the sequencing template. Data came from immunoSEQ multiplex PCR; TCRdb stores just in-frame clones and leaves some out. The table records about 210,000 clones, 64% of them present only once. Treatment reported: oral pan-JAK inhibitor, 5-10 mg twice daily. Germline CDR1 and CDR2: GTSNPN and SVGIG (reference sequence). This CDR3 spans 13 amino acids. V was pared by 5 bases and J by 5 bases, with 13 bases between. Broader study findings: Mouse data revealed clearer TCR sharing than patient data did, a gap possibly tied to HLA.

There are a few counts of this clone. The target antigen is unknown. The material sequenced was CD4+ T cells sorted from blood, taken at week 4, from a patient treated with tofacitinib. The V and J genes are TRBV30 and TRBJ1-5; perhaps TRBD1 as D (6 bases). This TCR was sampled from a human donor with alopecia areata. The CDR3 nucleotides are TGTGCCTGGGCGGGACAAATGGATCAGCCCCAGCATTTT. Amino acids: CAWAGQMDQPQHF. The full variable domain, its missing parts supplied by reference TRBV30 and TRBJ1-5, is SQTIHQWPATLVQPVGSPLSLECTVEGTSNPNLYWYRQAAGRGLQLLFYSVGIGQISSEVPQNLSASRPQDRQFILSSKKLLLSDSGFYLCAWAGQMDQPQHFGDGTRLSIL.